Listed below are T cell receptor beta chains from one sample, sequenced in a study of CD8 T cells in Susac syndrome. TCRdb itself ran the immunoSEQ multiplex PCR reads through MiXCR, one entry per CDR3 protein. The table records about 120,000 distinct CDR3 sequences, just under 95% of them present only once. Sequenced: CD4+ T cells from PBMCs. The receptor set was obtained from a human donor with multiple sclerosis. The CDR3 runs from the conserved cysteine through the conserved F or W. The D gene is left open where the match is weak. Size is stated for part of the rows, as once, few or many counts, or as a class when the clone is expanded.

clone size: -
J gene: TRBJ1-6
V gene: TRBV29-1
D gene: TRBD1
CDR3 protein: CSVKMTGNNSPLHF
CDR3 DNA: TGCAGCGTCAAAATGACAGGGAATAATTCACCCCTCCACTTT

clone size: -
J gene: TRBJ1-1
V gene: TRBV4-3
D gene: -
CDR3 protein: CASSQDWAGGEAFF
CDR3 DNA: TGCGCCAGCAGCCAAGATTGGGCGGGTGGTGAAGCTTTCTTT

clone size: -
J gene: TRBJ2-7
V gene: TRBV4-3
D gene: -
CDR3 protein: CASSQSKISYEQYF
CDR3 DNA: TGCGCCAGCAGCCAATCTAAGATTTCCTACGAGCAGTACTTC

clone size: -
J gene: TRBJ2-1
V gene: TRBV6-2/TRBV6-3
D gene: TRBD1
CDR3 protein: CASRAGTGGYNEQFF
CDR3 DNA: TGTGCCAGCAGGGCCGGGACAGGGGGTTACAATGAGCAGTTCTTC

clone size: once
J gene: TRBJ2-7
V gene: TRBV6-6
D gene: TRBD1
CDR3 protein: CASSGGQLSYEQYF
CDR3 DNA: TGTGCCAGCAGTGGGGGACAGCTCTCCTACGAGCAGTACTTC

clone size: -
J gene: TRBJ2-7
V gene: TRBV7-2
D gene: -
CDR3 protein: CASSLVGVTYEQYF
CDR3 DNA: TGTGCCAGCAGCTTAGTCGGGGTCACCTACGAGCAGTACTTC

clone size: -
J gene: TRBJ2-3
V gene: TRBV7-9
D gene: -
CDR3 protein: CASSLLGASTDTQYF
CDR3 DNA: TGTGCCAGCAGCTTATTAGGGGCGAGCACAGATACGCAGTATTTT

clone size: -
J gene: TRBJ1-2
V gene: TRBV14
D gene: -
CDR3 protein: CASSQVRWTGYTF
CDR3 DNA: TGTGCCAGCAGCCAAGTTAGATGGACCGGCTACACCTTC

clone size: -
J gene: TRBJ1-2
V gene: TRBV5-6
D gene: -
CDR3 protein: CASSLDYLGDGYTF
CDR3 DNA: TGTGCCAGCAGCTTGGATTATCTAGGGGATGGCTACACCTTC

clone size: -
J gene: TRBJ1-2
V gene: TRBV19
D gene: -
CDR3 protein: CASSHDPKNYGYTF
CDR3 DNA: TGTGCCAGTAGTCATGACCCGAAAAACTATGGCTACACCTTC

clone size: -
J gene: TRBJ2-7
V gene: TRBV29-1
D gene: TRBD1
CDR3 protein: CSATGTASIEQYF
CDR3 DNA: TGCAGCGCCACCGGGACAGCGTCCATAGAGCAGTACTTC

clone size: -
J gene: TRBJ1-1
V gene: TRBV5-1
D gene: -
CDR3 protein: CASSFTAGSTEAFF
CDR3 DNA: TGCGCCAGCAGTTTTACGGCGGGATCGACTGAAGCTTTCTTT

clone size: -
J gene: TRBJ1-1
V gene: TRBV11-2
D gene: -
CDR3 protein: CASNPIRGNTEAFF
CDR3 DNA: TGTGCCAGCAACCCGATACGGGGGAACACTGAAGCTTTCTTT

clone size: -
J gene: TRBJ2-2
V gene: TRBV3-1
D gene: TRBD1
CDR3 protein: CASSQEQGLGELFF
CDR3 DNA: TGTGCCAGCAGCCAAGAACAGGGGCTCGGGGAGCTGTTTTTT

clone size: -
J gene: TRBJ2-7
V gene: TRBV29-1
D gene: TRBD2
CDR3 protein: CSASSGGREQYF
CDR3 DNA: TGCAGCGCCTCGAGCGGGGGGCGCGAGCAGTACTTC

clone size: -
J gene: TRBJ2-2
V gene: TRBV29-1
D gene: -
CDR3 protein: CSGSPGADTGELFF
CDR3 DNA: TGCAGCGGGTCCCCAGGGGCTGACACCGGGGAGCTGTTTTTT

clone size: -
J gene: TRBJ1-1
V gene: TRBV29-1
D gene: -
CDR3 protein: CSVGISEAFF
CDR3 DNA: TGCAGCGTTGGGATATCTGAAGCTTTCTTT

clone size: -
J gene: TRBJ2-5
V gene: TRBV18
D gene: -
CDR3 protein: CASSEQGGETQYF
CDR3 DNA: TGTGCCAGCTCGGAGCAGGGAGGAGAGACCCAGTACTTC

clone size: -
J gene: TRBJ2-2
V gene: TRBV7-3
D gene: -
CDR3 protein: CASSALYTGELFF
CDR3 DNA: TGTGCCAGCAGCGCCTTATACACCGGGGAGCTGTTTTTT

clone size: -
J gene: TRBJ2-7
V gene: TRBV20-1
D gene: -
CDR3 protein: CSARGNSYEQYF
CDR3 DNA: TGCAGTGCTAGGGGAAATTCCTACGAGCAGTACTTC

clone size: -
J gene: TRBJ1-3
V gene: TRBV7-9
D gene: -
CDR3 protein: CASSHEGGNTIYF
CDR3 DNA: TGTGCCAGCAGCCACGAAGGAGGAAACACCATATATTTT

clone size: -
J gene: TRBJ2-7
V gene: TRBV12-3/TRBV12-4
D gene: TRBD1
CDR3 protein: CASSSTGAEQYF
CDR3 DNA: TGTGCCAGCAGTTCGACAGGGGCCGAGCAGTACTTC

clone size: -
J gene: TRBJ1-4
V gene: TRBV5-6
D gene: TRBD1
CDR3 protein: CASSAKRTGAATNEKLFF
CDR3 DNA: TGTGCCAGCAGCGCCAAGCGGACAGGGGCCGCAACTAATGAAAAACTGTTTTTT

clone size: -
J gene: TRBJ2-3
V gene: TRBV5-4
D gene: -
CDR3 protein: CASSSRRVQRTDTQYF
CDR3 DNA: TGTGCCAGCAGCTCGCGTCGGGTGCAACGCACAGATACGCAGTATTTT

clone size: -
J gene: TRBJ1-2
V gene: TRBV5-6
D gene: -
CDR3 protein: CASSLGGPFYGYTF
CDR3 DNA: TGTGCCAGCAGCTTGGGAGGGCCGTTCTATGGCTACACCTTC

clone size: -
J gene: TRBJ2-7
V gene: TRBV7-2
D gene: -
CDR3 protein: CASNFQGGTYEQYF
CDR3 DNA: TGTGCCAGCAACTTCCAGGGAGGAACCTACGAGCAGTACTTC

clone size: -
J gene: TRBJ2-1
V gene: TRBV27
D gene: -
CDR3 protein: CASSAGQSYNEQFF
CDR3 DNA: TGTGCCTCTTCGGCGGGACAGTCCTACAATGAGCAGTTCTTC

clone size: -
J gene: TRBJ1-2
V gene: TRBV12-3/TRBV12-4
D gene: TRBD1
CDR3 protein: CASTIVTGRNYGYTF
CDR3 DNA: TGTGCCAGCACTATCGTGACAGGGCGGAACTATGGCTACACCTTC

clone size: -
J gene: TRBJ2-3
V gene: TRBV5-6
D gene: TRBD2
CDR3 protein: CASSTSGTAVDTQYF
CDR3 DNA: TGTGCCAGCAGCACTAGCGGAACGGCGGTAGATACGCAGTATTTT

clone size: -
J gene: TRBJ2-7
V gene: TRBV6-4
D gene: TRBD2
CDR3 protein: CASSAASGGSHEQYF
CDR3 DNA: TGTGCCAGCAGTGCGGCTAGCGGGGGCTCCCACGAGCAGTACTTC

clone size: -
J gene: TRBJ1-1
V gene: TRBV3-1
D gene: -
CDR3 protein: CASGPTGTEAFF
CDR3 DNA: TGTGCCAGCGGACCCACGGGGACTGAAGCTTTCTTT

clone size: -
J gene: TRBJ1-2
V gene: TRBV7-9
D gene: -
CDR3 protein: CASSPRIFYGYTF
CDR3 DNA: TGTGCCAGCAGCCCAAGGATCTTCTATGGCTACACCTTC

clone size: -
J gene: TRBJ2-3
V gene: TRBV24-1
D gene: -
CDR3 protein: CATRGEPSTDTQYF
CDR3 DNA: TGTGCCACGAGGGGGGAACCAAGCACAGATACGCAGTATTTT

clone size: -
J gene: TRBJ1-5
V gene: TRBV3-1
D gene: -
CDR3 protein: CASSQGGYNQPQHF
CDR3 DNA: TGTGCCAGCAGCCAAGGAGGGTACAATCAGCCCCAGCATTTT

clone size: -
J gene: TRBJ2-3
V gene: TRBV29-1
D gene: TRBD2
CDR3 protein: CSVEATSSNTDTQYF
CDR3 DNA: TGCAGCGTTGAAGCGACTAGCTCAAACACAGATACGCAGTATTTT

clone size: -
J gene: TRBJ2-5
V gene: TRBV30
D gene: -
CDR3 protein: CAWIRLSQETQYF
CDR3 DNA: TGTGCCTGGATAAGGTTATCACAAGAGACCCAGTACTTC

clone size: -
J gene: TRBJ1-2
V gene: TRBV6-6
D gene: TRBD1
CDR3 protein: CASSYPGQGDYGYTF
CDR3 DNA: TGTGCCAGCAGTTACCCAGGACAGGGGGACTATGGCTACACCTTC

clone size: -
J gene: TRBJ1-1
V gene: TRBV12-3/TRBV12-4
D gene: -
CDR3 protein: CASLSVAGYMNTEAFF
CDR3 DNA: TGTGCCAGCCTATCGGTGGCAGGGTACATGAACACTGAAGCTTTCTTT

clone size: -
J gene: TRBJ1-2
V gene: TRBV5-4
D gene: -
CDR3 protein: CASSLGAVSNYGYTF
CDR3 DNA: TGTGCCAGCAGCTTGGGGGCGGTCTCTAACTATGGCTACACCTTC

clone size: -
J gene: TRBJ2-5
V gene: TRBV19
D gene: TRBD1
CDR3 protein: CASSPGGQGEETQYF
CDR3 DNA: TGTGCCAGTAGTCCGGGGGGACAGGGCGAGGAGACCCAGTACTTC

clone size: -
J gene: TRBJ2-7
V gene: TRBV7-9
D gene: TRBD1
CDR3 protein: CASSSRDRSYEQYF
CDR3 DNA: TGTGCCAGCAGCTCCCGGGACAGGAGCTACGAGCAGTACTTC

clone size: -
J gene: TRBJ2-1
V gene: TRBV20-1
D gene: -
CDR3 protein: CSADTPGTLNEQFF
CDR3 DNA: TGCAGTGCCGATACACCCGGGACCCTCAATGAGCAGTTCTTC

clone size: -
J gene: TRBJ2-7
V gene: TRBV5-4
D gene: -
CDR3 protein: CASSLVHMVSYEQYF
CDR3 DNA: TGTGCCAGCAGCTTGGTTCATATGGTCTCCTACGAGCAGTACTTC

clone size: -
J gene: TRBJ1-5
V gene: TRBV20-1
D gene: -
CDR3 protein: CSARGSGAGGNQPQHF
CDR3 DNA: TGCAGTGCTAGAGGCTCGGGGGCTGGGGGCAATCAGCCCCAGCATTTT

clone size: -
J gene: TRBJ1-1
V gene: TRBV7-2
D gene: TRBD1
CDR3 protein: CASRSRGGQGETEAFF
CDR3 DNA: TGTGCCAGCAGGTCCCGGGGGGGGCAGGGGGAAACTGAAGCTTTCTTT

clone size: -
J gene: TRBJ2-5
V gene: TRBV10-3
D gene: -
CDR3 protein: CAISPSDIQETQYF
CDR3 DNA: TGTGCCATCAGTCCGAGCGATATTCAAGAGACCCAGTACTTC

clone size: once
J gene: TRBJ1-6
V gene: TRBV6-1
D gene: -
CDR3 protein: CASYGHSPLHF
CDR3 DNA: TGTGCCAGCTACGGCCATTCACCCCTCCACTTT

clone size: -
J gene: TRBJ2-3
V gene: TRBV12-3/TRBV12-4
D gene: -
CDR3 protein: CASSLAASTDTQYF
CDR3 DNA: TGTGCCAGCAGTTTAGCGGCTAGCACAGATACGCAGTATTTT

clone size: once
J gene: TRBJ2-3
V gene: TRBV5-1
D gene: TRBD1
CDR3 protein: CASSERTGSTDTQYF
CDR3 DNA: TGCGCCAGCAGCGAACGGACAGGGAGCACAGATACGCAGTATTTT

clone size: -
J gene: TRBJ1-1
V gene: TRBV12-3/TRBV12-4
D gene: -
CDR3 protein: CASSPWEGDMNTEAFF
CDR3 DNA: TGTGCCAGCAGCCCCTGGGAGGGAGACATGAACACTGAAGCTTTCTTT

clone size: once
J gene: TRBJ1-3
V gene: TRBV14
D gene: TRBD1
CDR3 protein: CASSQGGTAGNTIYF
CDR3 DNA: TGTGCCAGCAGCCAAGGAGGGACAGCTGGAAACACCATATATTTT

clone size: -
J gene: TRBJ2-2
V gene: TRBV6-5
D gene: -
CDR3 protein: CASSYSLNTGELFF
CDR3 DNA: TGTGCCAGCAGTTACTCGCTAAACACCGGGGAGCTGTTTTTT

clone size: -
J gene: TRBJ1-1
V gene: TRBV2
D gene: TRBD1
CDR3 protein: CARSGTDDEAFF
CDR3 DNA: TGTGCCAGGAGCGGGACAGACGATGAAGCTTTCTTT

clone size: -
J gene: TRBJ2-3
V gene: TRBV7-2
D gene: -
CDR3 protein: CASSFVIGLTTDTQYF
CDR3 DNA: TGTGCCAGCAGCTTTGTGATCGGACTTACTACAGATACGCAGTATTTT